The 23 T cell receptor beta chains below were found in one sample sequenced in a study of glioma-infiltrating T cells. TCR alpha and beta CDR3 regions were amplified from RNA using iRepertoire nested multiplex PCR. TCRdb independently ran MiXCR on the multiplex PCR reads; one entry per CDR3 protein. The sample records about 3,200 distinct CDR3 sequences, around a sixth being singletons. Sequenced: glioma tissue, nonneoplastic brain tissue, or PBMCs (not recorded which). All receptors derive from a human donor with low-grade glioma or glioblastoma, undergoing nonglioma brain surgery, or in good health (not recorded which).

This clonotype showed up many times. V gene TRBV12-3 or TRBV12-4 combines with J gene TRBJ2-1, with 7 bases lining up with TRBD2. Germline trimming cut 7 bases from V and 3 bases from J; bases unmatched to any gene: 9. The CDR3 spans 15 residues. CDR3 bases: TGTGCCAGCACCGGAGCGGGGAGAGGCTACAATGAGCAGTTCTTC. This sequence encodes CASTGAGRGYNEQFF.

The J gene is TRBJ2-1, the V gene TRBV3-1, with 13 bases identical to TRBD2. Germline CDR1 LGHDT, CDR2 YNNKEL (reference sequence). CDR3 length: 18 amino acids. J was trimmed by 4 bases and V by 4 bases; bases with no gene match: 10. CDR3 sequence reads: CASSRPRGLAGKYNEQFF. CDR3 DNA: TGTGCCAGCAGCCGCCCCCGGGGACTAGCGGGGAAGTACAATGAGCAGTTCTTC.

This clonotype was counted ten times or more. The CDR3 sequence is CASSLDRRTDTQYF. The CDR3 DNA follows: TGTGCCAGCAGCTTGGATCGACGCACAGATACGCAGTATTTT. The chain joins TRBV7-2 to TRBJ2-3, with D uncertain. The CDR3 is made up of 14 amino acids. Trimming took 3 bases from V and 1 from J, leaving 8 bases between them. CDR1 is SGHTA and CDR2 is FQGNSA in the germline V gene.

This clonotype was recorded at least ten times. The chain uses TRBV7-7 and TRBJ2-1; TRBD1 matches at 10 bases. Per the germline V gene, CDR1 is SSHAT and CDR2 is FNYEAQ (reference sequence). The CDR3 extends over 17 amino acids. J lost 5 bases, V lost 5 bases, and 12 bases had no gene match. The CDR3 region has the DNA TGTGCCAGCAGCCCAAGAACCGGGACAGGGGCCCACAATGAGCAGTTCTTC. Protein product: CASSPRTGTGAHNEQFF.

About this clonotype: This may come from a read error, since a much larger clone is one base off. Likely a read error: the CDR3 ends without its conserved phenylalanine or tryptophan. This rearrangement joins TRBV7-2 to TRBJ2-1; tentatively, D is TRBD1 or TRBD2 (5 bases each). The V and J ends lost 1 base and 8 bases respectively, with 12 bases between them. This CDR3 is built from 14 residues. Per the germline V gene, CDR1 is SGHTA and CDR2 is FQGNSA. The CDR3 nucleotides are TGTGCCAGCAGCTTAGGGGGACCTGGCTATGAGCAGTTCCTC. Amino acids: CASSLGGPGYEQFL.

In its sample, this clonotype is large. The chain employs TRBV6-1 and TRBJ1-1; D gene unclear. The CDR3 spans 12 residues. Trimming took 5 bases from V and 9 from J, leaving 13 bases between them. The germline CDR1 and CDR2 sequences are MNHNS and SASEGT. CDR3 nucleotide sequence: TGTGCCAGCAGTTCCGCAGGACGACAAGCTTTCTTT. Its protein is CASSSAGRQAFF.

This clonotype showed up just a few times. The chain couples TRBV29-1 to TRBJ2-3; D may correspond to TRBD1 or TRBD2 (5 bases each). V lost 6 bases to trimming and J lost 2 bases, with 15 bases between them. Germline V gives CDR1 SQVTM, CDR2 ANQGSEA. This CDR3 is built from 14 residues. The CDR3 protein is CSVGVRDLTDTQYF. In DNA form, the CDR3 reads TGCAGCGTGGGGGTTAGGGACCTCACAGATACGCAGTATTTT.

Ten or more counts support this clonotype. The chain employs TRBV5-8 and TRBJ2-1; 8 bases are shared with TRBD2. The germline V gene encodes CDR1 SGHTS and CDR2 YDEGEE. This CDR3 region has 16 residues. V lost 4 bases and J lost 2; bases outside the gene matches: 8. For the CDR3, the DNA is TGTGCCAGCAGCCCCCGAGCGGGGGATACCTACAATGAGCAGTTCTTC. Protein: CASSPRAGDTYNEQFF.

There are a few counts of this clonotype. An end of the junction differs from the germline gene, which may be a read error. The V gene is TRBV7-9, the J gene TRBJ1-1, with D possibly TRBD1 on 5 matching bases. The CDR3 covers 16 residues. Germline V gene data show CDR1 as SEHNR and CDR2 as FQNEAQ (reference sequence). Here the CDR3 DNA reads TGTGCCAGCGGCTTCCCCTCCCGGACATCCGAAACTGAAGCTTTCTTT. Translating gives CASGFPSRTSETEAFF.

In this sample, this clonotype turned up a few times. The gene calls are TRBV12-3 or TRBV12-4 and TRBJ1-2; maybe TRBD1 (5 bases). V gave up 7 bases and J gave up 4 bases, with 13 bases separating them. This CDR3 is built from 13 residues. CDR3 in amino acids: CASTVGVGYGYTF. The CDR3 DNA reads TGTGCCAGCACCGTAGGGGTTGGCTATGGCTACACCTTC.

By share, this clonotype counts as medium-sized (0.01 to 0.1%). The chain has TRBV20-1 and TRBJ1-3; D gene unclear. The CDR3 spans 14 residues. CDR1 is DFQATT and CDR2 is SNEGSKA in the germline V gene (reference sequence). Trimming left V 3 bases short and J 4 bases short, with 13 bases between. The CDR3 reads CSARTRTYGNTIYF. DNA for the CDR3: TGCAGTGCTAGGACACGGACCTACGGAAACACCATATATTTT.

This clonotype is labeled medium-sized (0.01 to 0.1%). At one of its ends the junction is not consistent with the germline gene, which may arise from a read error. V gene TRBV24-1 combines with J gene TRBJ1-2; no reliable D call. This CDR3 comprises 12 residues. CDR1 KGHDR and CDR2 SFDVKD come from the germline V gene. CDR3 region: CATSDSRHPPHF. CDR3 nucleotide sequence: TGTGCCACCAGTGATTCTCGACACCCTCCGCACTTC.

This clonotype rates as medium-sized. This chain uses TRBV28 with TRBJ1-5; 7 nucleotides line up with TRBD1. The CDR3 consists of 15 residues. The germline V gene encodes CDR1 MDHEN and CDR2 SYDVKM. With V trimmed by 4 bases and J by 5 bases, 8 bases remained unmatched. The CDR3 region has the DNA TGTGCCAGCAGTTCGGACAGGAGCTGGGATCAGCCCCAGCATTTT. Translation gives CASSSDRSWDQPQHF.

This clonotype rates as medium-sized. The chain employs TRBV6-1 and TRBJ2-7; D gene uncertain. V shed 3 bases and J shed 0 bases, with 15 bases lying between them. From germline, CDR1 is MNHNS and CDR2 SASEGT. The CDR3 sequence is 16 residues long. CDR3 DNA: TGTGCCAGCAGTGACTTTGGTGGTGATCGCTCCTACGAGCAGTACGTC. This encodes CASSDFGGDRSYEQYV.

This clonotype ranks as medium-sized (0.01 to 0.1%). The rearrangement joins TRBV10-2 to TRBJ1-5; D is unclear. The CDR3 is 14 residues long. Germline-derived CDR1 and CDR2 are WSHSY and SAAADI. Trimming pared 3 bases from V and 4 bases from J, leaving 10 bases between. CDR3: CASSDGGRNQPQHF. CDR3 DNA sequence: TGCGCCAGCAGTGACGGAGGGCGGAATCAGCCCCAGCATTTT.

This chain uses TRBV29-1 with TRBJ2-1; D call uncertain. The V gene's germline CDR1 is SQVTM and CDR2 ANQGSEA. V was shortened by 4 bases and J by 0 bases, with 7 bases between the two germline ends. This CDR3 is 13 amino acids long. CDR3 sequence reads: CSVVARSYNEQFF. The CDR3 nucleotides read TGCAGCGTTGTGGCCCGCTCCTACAATGAGCAGTTCTTC.

The CDR3 nucleotides are TGTGCCAGCAGCCGGGAAGGGGTGCGCACTGAAGCTTTCTTT. This codes for CASSREGVRTEAFF. This sequence joins TRBV5-6 and TRBJ1-1, with TRBD1 as a possible D gene (5 bases). The CDR3 totals 14 residues. Germline-derived CDR1 and CDR2 are SGHDT and YYEEEE. Trimming shortened V by 4 bases and J by 4 bases, and 14 bases separated the two germline ends.

By sample share, this clonotype is medium-sized. This chain uses TRBV4-1 with TRBJ1-1; the match to TRBD1 covers 7 bases. The germline V gene has CDR1 MGHRA and CDR2 YSYEKL. The ends lost 0 bases at V and 5 bases at J; junction bases unmatched: 6. The CDR3 is 15 residues long. The CDR3 DNA sequence: TGCGCCAGCAGCCAAGAGCCAGGGGGTCGAACTGAAGCTTTCTTT. It translates to CASSQEPGGRTEAFF.

This clonotype is medium-sized (0.01 to 0.1%) within its sample. J is TRBJ1-6 and V is TRBV2; 7 bases map to TRBD1. Germline V gene sequence: CDR1 SNHLY, CDR2 FYNNEI. The CDR3 has 16 residues. V trimming: 4 bases; J trimming: 7 bases; junction bases outside the gene matches: 10. CDR3 DNA sequence: TGTGCCAGCAGTGTCGTAAAGGGGGCACGAAATTCACCCCTCCACTTT. Translating it yields CASSVVKGARNSPLHF.

In this sample, this clonotype turned up once. A much larger clone sits a single nucleotide away, making a read error possible. The chain joins TRBV29-1 to TRBJ1-1; D is ambiguous. The germline gives CDR1 SQVTM, CDR2 ANQGSEA. This CDR3 region has 13 residues. The CDR3 spells CSVEFQIGTGAFF. For the CDR3, the DNA is TGCAGCGTTGAGTTCCAAATAGGAACTGGAGCTTTCTTT.

In its sample, this clonotype is medium-sized. The rearrangement joins TRBV3-1 to TRBJ1-5, with 8 bases identical to TRBD1. With 4 bases clipped from V and 2 bases from J, the junction kept 1 base outside the gene matches. The CDR3 is 14 amino acids. CDR1 is LGHDT, CDR2 YNNKEL, per germline (reference sequence). Written as DNA, the CDR3 is TGTGCCAGCAGCCCGGGACAGGGCAATCAGCCCCAGCATTTT. This translates into CASSPGQGNQPQHF.

This clonotype was observed many times. This chain connects TRBV2 to TRBJ1-5, with a possible D match to TRBD1 (6 bases). The germline V gene encodes CDR1 SNHLY and CDR2 FYNNEI. V was pared by 6 bases and J by 0 bases, with 15 bases between. The CDR3 totals 16 residues. Written as DNA, the CDR3 is TGTGCCAGCAGGACGGACAGAGCCTATAGCAATCAGCCCCAGCATTTT. Translated, it gives CASRTDRAYSNQPQHF. Full variable domain (rest looked up from reference TRBV2 and TRBJ1-5): EPEVTQTPSHQVTQMGQEVILRCVPISNHLYFYWYRQILGQKVEFLVSFYNNEISEKSEIFDDQFSVERPDGSNFTLKIRSTKLEDSAMYFCASRTDRAYSNQPQHFGDGTRLSIL.

This clonotype qualifies as medium-sized. The V call is TRBV28, the J call TRBJ2-2; D is uncertain. CDR3 size: 11 residues. V was cut by 2 bases and J by 8 bases, with 3 bases left in between. Germline V CDR1 and CDR2: MDHEN, SYDVKM. CDR3 amino acids: CASSLPGELFF. The CDR3 DNA reads as TGTGCCAGCAGTTTACCGGGGGAGCTGTTTTTT.